The clone carrying this TCR beta chain came up a few times. Its antigen is not identified. The sample is drawn from a study of response to subunit inactivated influenza vaccine. Overall study findings and caveats: The authors suggested that every seasonal influenza vaccination recruits few new T cells.

CDR1 is SGHKS, CDR2 YYEKEE, per germline (reference sequence). This CDR3 has 13 residues. Trimming stripped 5 bases from V and 3 bases from J, with 12 bases between. TCRdb re-called the RT-PCR reads through MiXCR, storing one row per CDR3 protein. The sample contains 500,000 to 650,000 distinct CDR3 sequences, approximately 7.6% of which appear only once. The chain recombines TRBV5-5 with TRBJ2-7; possibly TRBD1 for D (6 bases). The TCR was taken from a man aged 45 to 75 who received an inactivated influenza vaccine. This specimen consisted of PBMCs from blood, obtained about 23 months after vaccination. This CDR3 is CASRDRGGYEQYF. In DNA, the CDR3 is TGTGCCAGCAGGGACCGAGGGGGCTACGAGCAGTACTTC.